This TCR beta chain was captured in a study of T cell changes during pregnancy in multiple sclerosis. Profiling relied on immunoSEQ multiplex PCR, and the TCRdb table lists in-frame clones only, not all of them. The data contain 80,000 to 130,000 clones, 94% of them singletons. The source was peripheral blood, collected before pregnancy. The sequence derives from a female donor with multiple sclerosis, enrolled in a pregnancy study.

The CDR3 coding sequence is TGTGCCAGCAGCTTACGCGGGAGGAGGGATGAGCAGTTCTTC. It yields the protein CASSLRGRRDEQFF. The chain employs TRBV7-8 and TRBJ2-1; 8 nucleotides match TRBD2. V lost 2 bases, J lost 8 bases, and 5 bases stayed unmatched. Germline V gene data show CDR1 as SGHVS and CDR2 as FQNEAQ. The CDR3 is 14 amino acids.